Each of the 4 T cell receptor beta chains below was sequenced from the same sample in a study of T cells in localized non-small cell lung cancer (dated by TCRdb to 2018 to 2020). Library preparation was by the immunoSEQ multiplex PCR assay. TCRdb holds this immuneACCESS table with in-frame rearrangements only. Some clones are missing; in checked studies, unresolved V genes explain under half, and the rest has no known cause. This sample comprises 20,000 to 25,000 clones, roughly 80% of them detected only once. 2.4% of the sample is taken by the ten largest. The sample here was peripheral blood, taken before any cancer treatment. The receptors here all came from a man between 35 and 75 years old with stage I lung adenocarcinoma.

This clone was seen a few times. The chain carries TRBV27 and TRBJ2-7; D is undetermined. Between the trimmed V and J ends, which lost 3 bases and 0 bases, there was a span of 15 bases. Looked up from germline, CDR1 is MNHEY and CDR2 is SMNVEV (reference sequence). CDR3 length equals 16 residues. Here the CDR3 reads CASSFDPETSSYEQYF. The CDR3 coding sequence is TGTGCCAGCAGTTTCGACCCCGAGACGAGCTCCTACGAGCAGTACTTC.

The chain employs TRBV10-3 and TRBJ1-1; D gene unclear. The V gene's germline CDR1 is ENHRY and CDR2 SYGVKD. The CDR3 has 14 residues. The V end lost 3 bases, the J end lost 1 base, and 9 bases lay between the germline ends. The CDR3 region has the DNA TGTGCCATCAGTGATGGGTGGGCGAACACTGAAGCTTTCTTT. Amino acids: CAISDGWANTEAFF.

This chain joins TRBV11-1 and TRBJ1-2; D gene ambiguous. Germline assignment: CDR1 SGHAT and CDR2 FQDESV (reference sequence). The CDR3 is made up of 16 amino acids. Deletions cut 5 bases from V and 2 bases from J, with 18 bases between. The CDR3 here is CASSRQYGPGNYGYTF. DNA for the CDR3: TGTGCCAGCAGCCGACAATATGGACCGGGCAACTATGGCTACACCTTC. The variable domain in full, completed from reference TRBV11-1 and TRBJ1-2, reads EAEVAQSPRYKITEKSQAVAFWCDPISGHATLYWYRQILGQGPELLVQFQDESVVDDSQLPKDRFSAERLKGVDSTLKIQPAELGDSAMYLCASSRQYGPGNYGYTFGSGTRLTVV.

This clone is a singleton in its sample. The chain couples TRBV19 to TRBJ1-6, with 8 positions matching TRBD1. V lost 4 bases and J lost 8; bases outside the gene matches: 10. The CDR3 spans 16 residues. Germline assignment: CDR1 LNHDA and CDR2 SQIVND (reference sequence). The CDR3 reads CASSTRRTGMDSPLHF. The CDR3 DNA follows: TGTGCCAGTAGTACCCGAAGGACAGGGATGGATTCACCCCTCCACTTT.